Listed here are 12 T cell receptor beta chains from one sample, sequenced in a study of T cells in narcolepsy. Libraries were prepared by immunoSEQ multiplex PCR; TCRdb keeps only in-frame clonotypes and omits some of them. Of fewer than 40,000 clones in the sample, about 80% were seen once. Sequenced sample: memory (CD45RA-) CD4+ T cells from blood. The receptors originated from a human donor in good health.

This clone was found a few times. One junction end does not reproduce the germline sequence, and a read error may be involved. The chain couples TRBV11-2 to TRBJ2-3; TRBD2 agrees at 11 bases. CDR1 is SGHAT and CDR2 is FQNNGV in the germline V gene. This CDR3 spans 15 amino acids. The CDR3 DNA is TGTGCCAGCAGGTTAGCGGGGGGGCCTGGAGATACGCAGTATTTT. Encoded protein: CASRLAGGPGDTQYF.

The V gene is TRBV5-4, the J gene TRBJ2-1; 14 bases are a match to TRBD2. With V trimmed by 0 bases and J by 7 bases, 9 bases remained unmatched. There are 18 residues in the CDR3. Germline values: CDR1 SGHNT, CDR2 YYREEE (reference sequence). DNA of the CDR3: TGTGCCAGCAGCTTGGGAGGACTAGCGGGAGGCTTTAGTAATGAGCAGTTCTTC. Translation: CASSLGGLAGGFSNEQFF.

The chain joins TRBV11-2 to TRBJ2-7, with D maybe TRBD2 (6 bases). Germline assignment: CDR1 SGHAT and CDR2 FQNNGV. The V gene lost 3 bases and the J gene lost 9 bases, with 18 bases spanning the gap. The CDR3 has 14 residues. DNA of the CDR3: TGTGCCAGCAGCTTGGGACTGAGCGGTTCCGGGCAGTACTTC. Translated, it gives CASSLGLSGSGQYF.

The CDR3 sequence is CASSVALAGYNEQFF. CDR3 coding DNA: TGTGCCAGCAGCGTAGCACTAGCGGGGTACAATGAGCAGTTCTTC. The V call is TRBV9, the J call TRBJ2-1; 10 bases align to TRBD2. Germline loops: CDR1 SGDLS, CDR2 YYNGEE. V lost 0 bases and J lost 4; bases outside the gene matches: 1. The CDR3 covers 15 residues. The full variable domain, completed using reference TRBV9 and TRBJ2-1, is DSGVTQTPKHLITATGQRVTLRCSPRSGDLSVYWYQQSLDQGLQFLIQYYNGEERAKGNILERFSAQQFPDLHSELNLSSLELGDSALYFCASSVALAGYNEQFFGPGTRLTVL.

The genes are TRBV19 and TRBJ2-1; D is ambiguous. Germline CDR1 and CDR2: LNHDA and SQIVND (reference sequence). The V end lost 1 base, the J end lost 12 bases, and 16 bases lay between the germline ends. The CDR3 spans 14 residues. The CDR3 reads CASSIAPGPTGQFF. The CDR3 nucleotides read TGTGCCAGTAGTATAGCCCCGGGCCCAACTGGGCAGTTCTTC.

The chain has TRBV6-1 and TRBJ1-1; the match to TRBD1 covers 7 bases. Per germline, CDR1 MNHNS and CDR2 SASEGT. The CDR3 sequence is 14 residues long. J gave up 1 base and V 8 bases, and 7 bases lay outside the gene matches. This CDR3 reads CASCRQGTNTEAFF. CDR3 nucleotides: TGTGCCAGCTGCCGACAGGGAACGAACACTGAAGCTTTCTTT.

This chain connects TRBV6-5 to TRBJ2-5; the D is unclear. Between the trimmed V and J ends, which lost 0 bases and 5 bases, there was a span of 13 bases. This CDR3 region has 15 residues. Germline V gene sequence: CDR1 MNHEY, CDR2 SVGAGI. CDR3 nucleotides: TGTGCCAGCAGTTACTCACGGGCGGCTGGGGAGACCCAGTACTTC. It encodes CASSYSRAAGETQYF.

Written as DNA, the CDR3 is TGTGCCAGCAACCCGGGACAGGGAACGAGTACGCCCCAGCATTTT. Translation: CASNPGQGTSTPQHF. V usage is TRBV5-8 and J usage is TRBJ1-5, with 9 bases identical to TRBD1. Losses at the gene ends were 6 bases for V and 9 bases for J; bases not matched to a gene: 13. The germline CDR1 and CDR2 sequences are SGHTS and YDEGEE. The CDR3 contains 15 residues.

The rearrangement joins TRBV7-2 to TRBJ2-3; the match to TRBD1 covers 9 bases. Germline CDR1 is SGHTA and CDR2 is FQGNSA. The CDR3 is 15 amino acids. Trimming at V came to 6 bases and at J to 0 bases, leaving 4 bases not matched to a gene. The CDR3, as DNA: TGTGCCAGCAGAATACAGGGGGCTAGCACAGATACGCAGTATTTT. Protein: CASRIQGASTDTQYF.

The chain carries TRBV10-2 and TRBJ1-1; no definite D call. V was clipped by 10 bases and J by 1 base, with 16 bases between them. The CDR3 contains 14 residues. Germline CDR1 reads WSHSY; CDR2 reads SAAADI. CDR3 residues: CATSARGANTEAFF. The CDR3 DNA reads TGCGCCACCTCCGCCAGAGGAGCGAACACTGAAGCTTTCTTT.

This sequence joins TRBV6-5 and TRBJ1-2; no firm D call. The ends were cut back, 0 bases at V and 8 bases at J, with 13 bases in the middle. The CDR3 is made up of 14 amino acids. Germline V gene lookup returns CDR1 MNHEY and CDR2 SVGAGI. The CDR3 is CASSYSAGRGGYTF. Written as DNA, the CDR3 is TGTGCCAGCAGTTACTCGGCAGGACGAGGCGGCTACACCTTC.

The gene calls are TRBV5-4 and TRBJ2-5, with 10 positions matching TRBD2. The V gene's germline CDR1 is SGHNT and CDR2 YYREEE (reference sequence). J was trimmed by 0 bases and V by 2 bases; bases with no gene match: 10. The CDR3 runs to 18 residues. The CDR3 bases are TGTGCCAGCAGCTTTAAGGCTAGCGGGGGTTTGTACCAAGAGACCCAGTACTTC. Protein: CASSFKASGGLYQETQYF.